One sample yielded the 27 T cell receptor beta chains listed below, sequenced in a study of blood T cell repertoires in COVID-19. Profiled with immunoSEQ multiplex PCR; TCRdb holds only in-frame clones, not every one. The data show approximately 280,000 clones, 85% seen once. Sequences were obtained from PBMCs or T cells enriched from blood (not recorded which). The receptors stem from a woman in her fifties or sixties who had recovered from COVID-19.

The chain couples TRBV15 to TRBJ2-7; possibly TRBD1 for D (6 bases). Germline V gene lookup returns CDR1 LNHNV and CDR2 YYDKDF (reference sequence). The CDR3 is made up of 15 amino acids. The ends were cut back, 0 bases at V and 3 bases at J, with 12 bases in the middle. The CDR3 loop is CATSRDSGRGYEQYF. CDR3 DNA: TGTGCCACCAGCAGAGATTCGGGCAGGGGCTACGAGCAGTACTTC.

The CDR3, as DNA: TGTGCCAGCAGTTTTCGACAGATAGGGGGAACTGAAGCTTTCTTT. This sequence encodes CASSFRQIGGTEAFF. This chain links TRBV6-5 with TRBJ1-1; tentatively, D is TRBD1 (6 bases). V lost 4 bases, J lost 5 bases, and 17 bases lay in between. CDR3 length: 15 residues. CDR1 and CDR2 (germline): MNHEY, SVGAGI.

This clone was detected a few times. V is TRBV5-1 and J is TRBJ1-1; TRBD1 is a possible D gene (5 bases). Germline CDR1 is SGHRS and CDR2 is YFSETQ. The CDR3 runs to 15 residues. The V end lost 1 base, the J end lost 0 bases, and 10 bases lay between the germline ends. The CDR3 nucleotides are TGCGCCAGCAGCTTGTCGGGGGGATTGAACACTGAAGCTTTCTTT. Translating gives CASSLSGGLNTEAFF.

The chain is built from TRBV11-2 and TRBJ2-7; 10 nucleotides agree with TRBD1. CDR1 is SGHAT, CDR2 FQNNGV, per germline. The CDR3 length is 14 residues. The J segment lost 3 bases and the V segment lost 5 bases, leaving 4 bases of the junction unmatched. Here the CDR3 reads CASSRGQGNYEQYF. CDR3 coding DNA: TGTGCCAGCAGCCGGGGACAGGGGAACTACGAGCAGTACTTC.

V is TRBV4-3 and J is TRBJ1-5, with 7 bases that match TRBD1. Trimming at V came to 0 bases and at J to 5 bases, leaving 7 bases not matched to a gene. Germline V gene sequence: CDR1 LGHNA, CDR2 YSLEER. The CDR3 totals 16 residues. CDR3 sequence reads: CASSQDLRQGDQPQHF. DNA of the CDR3: TGCGCCAGCAGCCAAGATTTAAGACAGGGAGATCAGCCCCAGCATTTT.

The J gene is TRBJ2-2, the V gene TRBV7-3; 9 bases align to TRBD2. The junction had 9 bases not matched to a gene; V was cut back by 3 bases and J by 4 bases. The CDR3 consists of 17 residues. Germline CDR1 SGHTA, CDR2 FQGTGA. The CDR3 DNA sequence: TGTGCCAGCAGCTTTAGCGGGGGCCCCGGGGGCACCGGGGAGCTGTTTTTT. Translating it yields CASSFSGGPGGTGELFF.

The chain carries TRBV3-1 (or the pseudogene TRBV3-2) and TRBJ1-5, with D perhaps TRBD1 (6 bases). The germline CDR1 and CDR2 sequences are LGHDT and YNNKEL (reference sequence). Trimming removed 0 bases from V and 2 bases from J, with 11 bases in between. This CDR3 is 16 amino acids long. CDR3 coding DNA: TGTGCCAGCAGCCAAGATTCCAGGGGTGGCAATCAGCCCCAGCATTTT. Amino acids: CASSQDSRGGNQPQHF.

The table lists this clone with a count of one. The rearrangement joins TRBV28 to TRBJ1-2; TRBD1 matches 12 bases. Trimming took 4 bases from V and 8 from J; bases not matched to a gene: 8. Germline V gene sequence: CDR1 MDHEN, CDR2 SYDVKM. The CDR3 spans 15 residues. CDR3 in DNA: TGTGCCAGCAGTTCCGGGGACAGGGGGCTGAGCGGCTACACCTTC. Protein sequence: CASSSGDRGLSGYTF.

The chain uses TRBV12-3 or TRBV12-4 and TRBJ1-6; no reliable D call. This CDR3 has 13 amino acids. The germline V and J ends were trimmed by 7 bases and 5 bases, with 9 bases remaining between them. The CDR3 loop is CASTAFNNSPLHF. As DNA, the CDR3 is TGTGCCAGCACCGCGTTTAATAATTCACCCCTCCACTTT.

This rearrangement joins TRBV5-1 to TRBJ2-7; D remains ambiguous. The CDR3 covers 14 residues. Germline CDR1 and CDR2: SGHRS and YFSETQ. V was cut by 0 bases and J by 5 bases, with 12 bases left in between. The CDR3 DNA sequence: TGCGCCAGCAGCTTGGACAAGAGCGTCGACGAGCAGTACTTC. Translating gives CASSLDKSVDEQYF.

This CDR3 reads CASSSTSGSIHEQYF. Written as DNA, the CDR3 is TGTGCCAGCAGCTCCACTAGCGGGAGTATCCACGAGCAGTACTTC. The chain carries TRBV7-2 and TRBJ2-7, with TRBD2 matching 11 bases. The CDR3 is 15 amino acids. The germline V gene has CDR1 SGHTA and CDR2 FQGNSA. Unmatched junction bases numbered 7, after V lost 4 bases and J lost 5 bases.

This rearrangement joins TRBV10-2 to TRBJ1-6, with D possibly TRBD1 on 5 matching bases. Germline V gene data show CDR1 as WSHSY and CDR2 as SAAADI. This CDR3 region has 16 residues. Trimming took off 2 bases at V and 6 bases at J, with 14 bases between the two ends. The CDR3 DNA sequence: TGCGCCAGCAGTGAGGTCGGGGGACGGTCTAATTCACCCCTCCACTTT. Encoded protein: CASSEVGGRSNSPLHF.

The V and J genes are TRBV15 and TRBJ1-5; TRBD1 agrees at 7 bases. The CDR3 is 15 amino acids. CDR1 is LNHNV, CDR2 YYDKDF, per germline (reference sequence). V was pared by 1 base and J by 4 bases, with 4 bases of the junction left unmatched. The CDR3 nucleotides read TGTGCCACCAGCAGAGGCCGGGACAGAAATCAGCCCCAGCATTTT. Its translation is CATSRGRDRNQPQHF.

The chain joins TRBV5-1 to TRBJ2-5; 7 positions agree with TRBD1. This CDR3 has 14 amino acids. The germline CDR1 and CDR2 sequences are SGHRS and YFSETQ. Trimming at V came to 3 bases and at J to 2 bases, leaving 4 bases not matched to a gene. The CDR3 here is CASSYLGQQETQYF. The DNA for the CDR3 is TGCGCCAGCAGCTACCTGGGACAGCAAGAGACCCAGTACTTC. Variable domain in full (rest from reference TRBV5-1 and TRBJ2-5): KAGVTQTPRYLIKTRGQQVTLSCSPISGHRSVSWYQQTPGQGLQFLFEYFSETQRNKGNFPGRFSGRQFSNSRSEMNVSTLELGDSALYLCASSYLGQQETQYFGPGTRLLVL.

This chain links TRBV4-1 with TRBJ2-3, with 12 bases lining up with TRBD2. With 2 bases clipped from V and 5 bases from J, the junction kept 2 bases outside the gene matches. CDR3 length: 15 amino acids. Germline CDR1 MGHRA, CDR2 YSYEKL. As DNA, the CDR3 is TGCGCCAGCAGCCAACTAGCGGGAGGGCAAGATACGCAGTATTTT. Translated, it gives CASSQLAGGQDTQYF.

The chain employs TRBV9 and TRBJ1-6; D perhaps matches TRBD1 (5 bases). The length of the CDR3 is 16 residues. Germline-derived CDR1 and CDR2 are SGDLS and YYNGEE. V was cut by 0 bases and J by 7 bases, with 14 bases left in between. CDR3 in amino acids: CASSVAGQLANSPLHF. CDR3 bases: TGTGCCAGCAGCGTAGCCGGACAATTAGCAAATTCACCCCTCCACTTT.

The chain combines TRBV4-2 with TRBJ1-1, with a possible D match to TRBD1 (6 bases). V shed 4 bases and J shed 1 base, with 10 bases lying between them. CDR3 length equals 14 residues. In germline, CDR1 is LGHNA, CDR2 YNFKEQ. The CDR3 loop reads CASSRTQGNTEAFF. The CDR3 region has the DNA TGTGCCAGCAGCCGTACACAGGGGAACACTGAAGCTTTCTTT.

The chain uses TRBV19 and TRBJ2-3; 10 bases align to TRBD2. V lost 4 bases to trimming and J lost 5 bases; unmatched junction nucleotides: 9. The CDR3 has 16 amino acids. The germline V gene has CDR1 LNHDA and CDR2 SQIVND (reference sequence). This CDR3 reads CASSNPGLAMRDTQYF. The DNA for the CDR3 is TGTGCCAGTAGTAACCCGGGACTAGCGATGCGAGATACGCAGTATTTT.

The rearrangement uses TRBV5-6 and TRBJ2-7; the match to TRBD1 covers 8 bases. The CDR3 totals 15 residues. The ends lost 1 base at V and 3 bases at J; junction bases unmatched: 6. The germline V gene has CDR1 SGHDT and CDR2 YYEEEE. The CDR3 bases are TGTGCCAGCAGCTTGACGGGACAGGCGAGCTACGAGCAGTACTTC. Translating gives CASSLTGQASYEQYF.

This sequence joins TRBV4-2 and TRBJ1-3; D remains unclear. CDR1 is LGHNA, CDR2 YNFKEQ, per germline. The V end lost 0 bases, the J end lost 1 base, and 7 bases lay between the germline ends. This CDR3 is 15 amino acids long. CDR3 sequence: CASSQERSSGNTIYF. Here the CDR3 DNA reads TGTGCCAGCAGCCAAGAAAGGAGTTCTGGAAACACCATATATTTT.

V usage is TRBV29-1 and J usage is TRBJ1-1; 9 bases map to TRBD1. The CDR3 is 15 amino acids. Germline values: CDR1 SQVTM, CDR2 ANQGSEA. With V trimmed by 7 bases and J by 2 bases, 11 bases remained unmatched. The CDR3 DNA follows: TGCAGCGGCGAAAACAGGGGGCGAGTAAACACTGAAGCTTTCTTT. This codes for CSGENRGRVNTEAFF.

J is TRBJ2-7 and V is TRBV4-1, with D perhaps TRBD1 (5 bases). Germline V gene lookup returns CDR1 MGHRA and CDR2 YSYEKL. Trimming shortened V by 3 bases and J by 4 bases, and 19 bases separated the two germline ends. The length of the CDR3 is 16 residues. The CDR3, as DNA: TGCGCCAGCAGCCAGGCCAGTGGGTCCAGGGAATACGAGCAGTACTTC. Translation: CASSQASGSREYEQYF.

The chain carries TRBV9 and TRBJ2-6; 10 bases map to TRBD1. The CDR3 consists of 18 residues. J lost 3 bases, V lost 0 bases, and 6 bases had no gene match. CDR1 is SGDLS and CDR2 is YYNGEE in the germline V gene. For the CDR3, the DNA is TGTGCCAGCAGCGTAGATCGACAGGGGGCAAGTGGGGCCAACGTCCTGACTTTC. The encoded protein is CASSVDRQGASGANVLTF. Based on the CDR3 plus reference TRBV9 and TRBJ2-6, the full variable domain is DSGVTQTPKHLITATGQRVTLRCSPRSGDLSVYWYQQSLDQGLQFLIQYYNGEERAKGNILERFSAQQFPDLHSELNLSSLELGDSALYFCASSVDRQGASGANVLTFGAGSRLTVL.

The chain recombines TRBV2 with TRBJ1-2, with 7 bases lining up with TRBD1. The CDR3 is made up of 14 amino acids. The germline V gene encodes CDR1 SNHLY and CDR2 FYNNEI. J gave up 0 bases and V 5 bases, and 3 bases lay outside the gene matches. CDR3 amino acids: CASSPGGSNYGYTF. The CDR3 DNA follows: TGTGCCAGCAGTCCAGGGGGGTCTAACTATGGCTACACCTTC.

The CDR3 protein is CASSEIPRVYGYTF. The CDR3 coding sequence is TGTGCCAGCAGTGAAATCCCCAGGGTCTATGGCTACACCTTC. The chain has TRBV6-1 and TRBJ1-2; TRBD1 is a possible D gene (5 bases). V was cut by 2 bases and J by 4 bases, with 11 bases left in between. Germline-derived CDR1 and CDR2 are MNHNS and SASEGT. There are 14 residues in the CDR3.

This clone was picked up a small number of times. This rearrangement joins TRBV5-4 to TRBJ2-1, with 7 bases identical to TRBD2. The CDR3 extends over 14 amino acids. With 5 bases clipped from V and 8 bases from J, the junction kept 10 bases outside the gene matches. Germline lookup yields CDR1 SGHNT and CDR2 YYREEE (reference sequence). CDR3 region: CASSPAGKFYEQFF. DNA of the CDR3: TGTGCCAGCAGTCCAGCGGGGAAGTTTTATGAGCAGTTCTTC.

To note about this clone: The sample holds other DNA sequences that translate to the same CDR3. The rearrangement joins TRBV20-1 to TRBJ1-1; D gene uncertain. Germline V CDR1 and CDR2: DFQATT, SNEGSKA (reference sequence). Trimming took 6 bases from V and 3 from J, leaving 8 bases between them. This CDR3 is 11 amino acids long. CDR3 sequence: CSAGRDTEAFF. CDR3 nucleotide sequence: TGCAGTGCGGGGAGGGACACTGAAGCTTTCTTT.